The 7 T cell receptor beta chains presented below share a single source sample, sequenced in a study of T cell changes during pregnancy in multiple sclerosis. The assay was immunoSEQ multiplex PCR, and TCRdb's table has in-frame clones only and misses some. This repertoire shows about 76,000 clones, 90% to 95% found once; its top ten account for roughly 2.5%. The sequencing here drew on peripheral blood, taken in the second trimester of pregnancy. The receptors originated from a female donor with multiple sclerosis, enrolled in a pregnancy study.

This CDR3 reads CASSEDFLQYTGELFF. CDR3 DNA: TGTGCCAGCAGTGAGGATTTTCTACAGTACACCGGGGAGCTGTTTTTT. The V and J genes are TRBV2 and TRBJ2-2; no definite D call. This CDR3 contains 16 residues. Looked up from germline, CDR1 is SNHLY and CDR2 is FYNNEI. Trimming took off 3 bases at V and 3 bases at J, with 14 bases between the two ends.

The chain couples TRBV18 to TRBJ1-5; D is possibly TRBD1 (6 bases). The V gene lost 3 bases and the J gene lost 0 bases, with 12 bases spanning the gap. The CDR3 length is 16 residues. Germline V gene sequence: CDR1 KGHSH, CDR2 LQKENI. The CDR3 region is CASSPVRGDSNQPQHF. As DNA, the CDR3 is TGTGCCAGCTCACCCGTCAGGGGAGATAGCAATCAGCCCCAGCATTTT. The full variable domain, in which reference TRBV18 and TRBJ1-5 provide the parts outside the CDR3, is NAGVMQNPRHLVRRRGQEARLRCSPMKGHSHVYWYRQLPEEGLKFMVYLQKENIIDESGMPKERFSAEFPKEGPSILRIQQVVRGDSAAYFCASSPVRGDSNQPQHFGDGTRLSIL.

The CDR3 sequence: CASSLDSFEAFF. DNA of the CDR3: TGCGCCAGCAGCTTGGACAGCTTCGAAGCTTTCTTT. The chain combines TRBV5-1 with TRBJ1-1; no definite D call. Germline V CDR1 and CDR2: SGHRS, YFSETQ. Trimming removed 0 bases from V and 8 bases from J, with 8 bases in between. The length of the CDR3 is 12 residues.

The V gene is TRBV19, the J gene TRBJ2-7, with a possible D match to TRBD1 (6 bases). Germline V gives CDR1 LNHDA, CDR2 SQIVND (reference sequence). This CDR3 is 14 amino acids long. The V gene lost 0 bases and the J gene lost 5 bases, with 11 bases spanning the gap. The CDR3 loop is CASSIEGGVNEQYF. CDR3 bases: TGTGCCAGTAGTATAGAAGGGGGAGTAAACGAGCAGTACTTC.

The rearrangement links TRBV19 to TRBJ1-1, with D possibly matching TRBD1 (5 bases). There are 13 residues in the CDR3. V lost 10 bases and J 0 bases, leaving 12 bases between the germline ends. Germline V lookup: CDR1 LNHDA, CDR2 SQIVND (reference sequence). This chain's CDR3 is CATSGNMNTEAFF. The CDR3 nucleotides read TGTGCCACATCAGGGAACATGAACACTGAAGCTTTCTTT.

This clone is medium-sized (0.01 to 0.1%) by share. The rearrangement links TRBV11-2 to TRBJ2-5; tentative D call: TRBD2 (6 bases). Trimming shortened V by 5 bases and J by 1 base, and 17 bases separated the two germline ends. The CDR3 totals 16 residues. Germline V gene data show CDR1 as SGHAT and CDR2 as FQNNGV. The CDR3 sequence: CASSHVLGGAQETQYF. CDR3 in DNA: TGTGCCAGCAGCCACGTTTTAGGCGGGGCCCAAGAGACCCAGTACTTC.

V gene TRBV6-6 combines with J gene TRBJ1-5, with TRBD1 as a possible D gene (6 bases). From germline, CDR1 is MNHNY and CDR2 SVGAGI (reference sequence). This CDR3 has 13 amino acids. Written as DNA, the CDR3 is TGTCTAACCCGAGGGGGGGCAGGTCAGCCCCAGCATTTT. Encoded protein: CLTRGGAGQPQHF.